This T cell receptor beta chain stems from a study of blood T cells in healthy people across ages. It was with a sample-barcoded 5' primer and a J-beta primer mix that a second PCR of roughly 7 to 12 cycles was run. MiXCR, run by TCRdb on the 5' RACE reads, gives a single entry per CDR3 protein. The repertoire holds roughly 1,000,000 distinct CDR3 sequences, 20% to 25% seen once, with about 0.8% in the top ten. The CDR3 length is 16 residues. Looked up from germline, CDR1 is SGHTA and CDR2 is FQGNSA. The ends lost 4 bases at V and 3 bases at J; junction bases unmatched: 9. Separately, the same data were catalogued under a study of T cells of mothers and their children. This second study notes: About 6 children and their three healthy Caucasian mothers were the donors. RNA extracted was entirely used for cDNA synthesis, about 1.6 ug per 15 ul. Comparable shaping of TCR recombination output by thymic selection was observed in related and unrelated pairs. Relative to unrelated pairs, biologically related mother-child dyads exhibited marginally greater, non-significant overlap.

What was sequenced was blood. The rearrangement uses TRBV7-2 and TRBJ2-4, with 7 bases lining up with TRBD1. The source of this sequence is a girl aged 2-10 years in good health. CDR3 sequence: CASSYQSGTVKNIQYF. The CDR3 DNA is TGTGCCAGCAGCTACCAGTCCGGGACAGTCAAAAACATTCAGTACTTC.